These T cell receptor beta chains were read from a single sample in a study of blood T cell repertoires in COVID-19. Sequenced by immunoSEQ multiplex PCR; TCRdb stores in-frame clones only, minus some. The table shows around 440,000 clones, with more than 70% occurring only once. The sequenced sample was peripheral blood. Every receptor here comes from a woman in her forties or fifties with COVID-19, enrolled during active disease. Both conserved end residues are part of each CDR3. D genes are given only for firm matches. Clone size appears in some rows only: once, few, many, or a class for an expanded clone.

V gene	D gene	J gene	clone size	CDR3 protein	CDR3 DNA
TRBV27	NA	TRBJ2-1	NA	CASSFGVRVRNEQFF	TGTGCCAGCAGTTTTGGGGTCAGGGTTAGGAATGAGCAGTTCTTC
TRBV20-1	TRBD1	TRBJ2-4	NA	CSASGQGAAKNIQYF	TGCAGTGCTAGTGGTCAGGGGGCGGCCAAAAACATTCAGTACTTC
TRBV5-4	NA	TRBJ2-3	NA	CASSLKAGMSTDTQYF	TGTGCCAGCAGCTTGAAGGCAGGGATGAGCACAGATACGCAGTATTTT
TRBV19	TRBD1	TRBJ1-2	NA	CASMIRGQGYGYTF	TGTGCCAGTATGATCCGGGGACAGGGGTATGGCTACACCTTC
TRBV27	NA	TRBJ2-1	NA	CASSYGEPDSYNEQFF	TGTGCCAGCAGTTACGGGGAGCCCGACTCCTACAATGAGCAGTTCTTC
TRBV7-9	NA	TRBJ1-2	few	CASSLRLNYGYTF	TGTGCCAGCAGCTTGAGGTTGAACTATGGCTACACCTTC
TRBV6-5	NA	TRBJ2-4	few	CASSPDRTKNIQYF	TGTGCCAGCAGCCCCGACAGGACGAAAAACATTCAGTACTTC
TRBV9	TRBD2	TRBJ2-7	NA	CASSAQAGGPYEQYF	TGTGCCAGCAGCGCCCAAGCGGGGGGGCCTTACGAGCAGTACTTC
TRBV28	TRBD1	TRBJ1-1	NA	CASRFGQGAFF	TGTGCCAGCAGATTCGGACAGGGGGCTTTCTTT
TRBV12-3/TRBV12-4	NA	TRBJ1-1	once	CASSRTQPGEAFF	TGTGCCAGCAGCCGCACGCAGCCAGGGGAAGCTTTCTTT
TRBV2	TRBD1	TRBJ1-1	NA	CASAPQTGGTEAFF	TGTGCCAGCGCTCCCCAAACAGGGGGCACTGAAGCTTTCTTT
TRBV28	NA	TRBJ1-1	NA	CASSLLYGGSRAFF	TGTGCCAGCAGCCTTCTCTACGGGGGTTCTAGAGCTTTCTTT
TRBV4-2	NA	TRBJ2-5	NA	CASSPLDTEETQYF	TGTGCCAGCAGCCCGCTCGACACTGAGGAGACCCAGTACTTC
TRBV19	TRBD1	TRBJ1-5	NA	CASSMGQLNQPQHF	TGTGCCAGTAGTATGGGACAGCTTAATCAGCCCCAGCATTTT
TRBV7-2	NA	TRBJ1-1	NA	CASKGGQGNTEAFF	TGTGCCAGCAAGGGGGGGCAGGGAAACACTGAAGCTTTCTTT
TRBV30	NA	TRBJ1-1	NA	CACPPLEGGTEAFF	TGTGCCTGCCCACCCTTGGAGGGTGGCACTGAAGCTTTCTTT
TRBV5-1	TRBD1	TRBJ1-2	NA	CASSPGTGGYGYTF	TGCGCCAGCAGCCCCGGGACAGGGGGCTATGGCTACACCTTC
TRBV18	TRBD1	TRBJ1-1	NA	CASSPAVSGQGREAFF	TGTGCCAGCTCACCTGCCGTCAGTGGACAGGGAAGGGAAGCTTTCTTT
TRBV7-2	TRBD2	TRBJ2-1	NA	CASSPSGPRGKNEQFF	TGTGCCAGCAGCCCCTCAGGTCCGCGGGGGAAGAATGAGCAGTTCTTC
TRBV27	TRBD1	TRBJ1-1	NA	CASSLINRGTEAFF	TGTGCCAGCAGTCTCATTAACAGGGGCACTGAAGCTTTCTTT
TRBV9	TRBD2	TRBJ2-3	NA	CASSVGLAVSTDTQYF	TGTGCCAGCAGCGTGGGGCTAGCGGTAAGCACAGATACGCAGTATTTT
TRBV28	NA	TRBJ2-1	NA	CASRPTTGVPDNEQFF	TGTGCCAGCAGACCTACAACAGGTGTCCCGGACAATGAGCAGTTCTTC
TRBV27	TRBD1	TRBJ1-2	NA	CASRLGQGYGYTF	TGTGCCAGCAGACTTGGACAGGGCTATGGCTACACCTTC
TRBV7-9	TRBD1	TRBJ1-1	NA	CASSRDRTSLEAFF	TGTGCCAGCAGCCGGGACAGAACGTCACTTGAAGCTTTCTTT
TRBV5-1	TRBD2	TRBJ2-7	once	CASRPRLAEYEQYF	TGCGCCAGCAGACCCCGACTAGCGGAGTACGAGCAGTACTTC
TRBV6-1	NA	TRBJ1-2	NA	CASSEGGGYGYTF	TGTGCCAGCAGTGAAGGAGGGGGCTATGGCTACACCTTC
TRBV23-1	NA	TRBJ1-2	NA	CASSQFSPIEGGYTF	TGCGCCAGCAGTCAATTTTCCCCCATCGAGGGAGGCTACACCTTC
TRBV5-8	NA	TRBJ2-6	NA	CASSSGRDSGANVLTF	TGTGCCAGCAGCTCAGGACGGGACTCTGGGGCCAACGTCCTGACTTTC
TRBV3-1/TRBV3-2	NA	TRBJ1-1	once	CASTPFGSGDTEAFF	TGTGCCAGCACGCCTTTCGGGTCAGGGGACACTGAAGCTTTCTTT
TRBV30	NA	TRBJ1-2	NA	CAGVGDWGPGYTF	TGTGCCGGGGTTGGGGATTGGGGGCCTGGCTACACCTTC
TRBV6-5	NA	TRBJ1-1	NA	CASSLGHPMNTEAFF	TGTGCCAGCAGTTTGGGCCACCCTATGAACACTGAAGCTTTCTTT
TRBV6-5	NA	TRBJ1-1	NA	CASLETYRDTEAFF	TGTGCCAGCCTTGAAACATACAGGGACACTGAAGCTTTCTTT
TRBV9	TRBD1	TRBJ2-2	NA	CASSRGHGELFF	TGTGCCAGCAGCAGGGGGCACGGGGAGCTGTTTTTT
TRBV5-6	TRBD1	TRBJ1-6	NA	CASSSWTGAGSPLHF	TGTGCCAGCAGCTCCTGGACAGGGGCGGGGTCACCCCTCCACTTT
TRBV5-6	TRBD1	TRBJ2-1	NA	CASSWDRANEQFF	TGTGCCAGCAGTTGGGACAGGGCCAATGAGCAGTTCTTC
TRBV5-6	NA	TRBJ2-7	NA	CASSLGGPYEQYF	TGTGCCAGCAGCTTGGGGGGCCCCTACGAGCAGTACTTC
TRBV24-1	TRBD2	TRBJ2-1	NA	CATSDPTSAAYNEQFF	TGTGCCACCAGTGACCCAACTAGCGCAGCCTACAATGAGCAGTTCTTC
TRBV21-1	NA	TRBJ2-2	NA	CASSYRQVNTGELFF	TGTGCCAGCAGCTACAGACAGGTAAACACCGGGGAGCTGTTTTTT
TRBV20-1	TRBD2	TRBJ2-7	NA	CSASGSGSLEQYF	TGCAGTGCTAGTGGTAGCGGGAGTCTCGAGCAGTACTTC
TRBV19	TRBD1	TRBJ2-7	NA	CASSTQGVGYEQYF	TGTGCCAGTAGTACACAGGGGGTTGGGTACGAGCAGTACTTC
TRBV5-4	NA	TRBJ1-4	NA	CASSRDRFNEKLFF	TGTGCCAGCAGCCGTGACAGGTTTAATGAAAAACTGTTTTTT
TRBV6-1	NA	TRBJ2-1	NA	CASSDAPRWIF	TGTGCCAGCAGTGACGCTCCCAGGTGGATCTTC
TRBV27	TRBD1	TRBJ1-2	NA	CASSPRAGQGYGYTF	TGTGCCAGCAGCCCCCGCGCCGGACAGGGGTATGGCTACACCTTC
TRBV10-3	NA	TRBJ1-3	NA	CAIKGQGNTIYF	TGTGCCATCAAAGGACAGGGAAACACCATATATTTT
TRBV6-1	NA	TRBJ1-1	NA	CASSEASGLGTEAFF	TGTGCCAGCAGTGAAGCGTCCGGGTTAGGCACTGAAGCTTTCTTT
TRBV18	TRBD1	TRBJ1-2	NA	CASSPPTGTYGYTF	TGTGCCAGCTCACCACCGACAGGGACCTATGGCTACACCTTC